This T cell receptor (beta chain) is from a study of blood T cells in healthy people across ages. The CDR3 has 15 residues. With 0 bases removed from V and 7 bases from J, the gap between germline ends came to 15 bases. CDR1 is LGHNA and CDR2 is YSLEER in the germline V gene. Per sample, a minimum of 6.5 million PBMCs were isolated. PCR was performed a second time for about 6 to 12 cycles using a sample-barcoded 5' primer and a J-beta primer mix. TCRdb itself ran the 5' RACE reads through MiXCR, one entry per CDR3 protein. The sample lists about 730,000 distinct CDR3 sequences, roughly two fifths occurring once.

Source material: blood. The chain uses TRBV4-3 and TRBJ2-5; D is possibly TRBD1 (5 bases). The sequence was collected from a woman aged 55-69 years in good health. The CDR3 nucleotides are TGCGCCAGCAGCCAAGACAGGGTCCCCTTTGGGACCCAGTACTTC. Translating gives CASSQDRVPFGTQYF.